Listed here are 2 T cell receptor beta chains from one sample, sequenced in a study of cytomegalovirus exposure and HLA in healthy donors. Sequenced by immunoSEQ multiplex PCR; TCRdb stores in-frame clones only, minus some. This table holds 60,000 to 80,000 clones, roughly 94% found once. The sample taken for sequencing was PBMCs. These receptors came from a woman aged 18-29 years in good health and CMV-seropositive.

The rearrangement joins TRBV11-3 to TRBJ2-3, with TRBD2 identical over 13 bases. Germline V gives CDR1 SGHNT, CDR2 YENEEA. The V and J ends lost 4 bases and 5 bases, in that order; junction bases with no gene match: 9. This CDR3 has 17 amino acids. CDR3 sequence (DNA): TGTGCCAGCAGCTCACGGACTAGCGGGAGTGGGGTAGATACGCAGTATTTT. It translates to CASSSRTSGSGVDTQYF.

DNA of the CDR3: TGCAGCGTTGAGTCATACCCCGGGACCGGGGAGCTGTTTTTT. Translation: CSVESYPGTGELFF. The genes are TRBV29-1 and TRBJ2-2, with D uncertain. The V gene's germline CDR1 is SQVTM and CDR2 ANQGSEA. Trimming cost V 3 bases and J 5 bases, with 13 bases left between them. The CDR3 runs to 14 residues.